The rows below give T cell receptor beta chains drawn from one sample of a study of cytotoxic CD8 clonotypes in ibrutinib-treated CLL. Profiled with immunoSEQ multiplex PCR; TCRdb holds only in-frame clones, not every one. Among about 68,000 clones, 68% were seen once, and the ten largest hold about 5.7%. The specimen comprised PBMCs, sampled after 12 months of ibrutinib treatment. Receptors originate from a human donor with chronic lymphocytic leukemia. The CDR3 runs from the conserved cysteine through the conserved F or W. D genes are given only for firm matches. Only some rows state a clone size, as once, few, many or a class for expanded clones.

NA,TRBJ1-1,TRBV5-5,NA,TGTGCCAGCAGCCTGGAACCCCGACGGACTGAAGCTTTCTTT,CASSLEPRRTEAFF
NA,TRBJ2-5,TRBV5-4,NA,TGTGCCAGCAGCCAACAGGGACCGGAGACCCAGTACTTC,CASSQQGPETQYF
NA,TRBJ1-6,TRBV9,NA,TGTGCCAGCAGCGTAGTGACGAATTCACCCCTCCACTTT,CASSVVTNSPLHF
NA,TRBJ1-2,TRBV9,NA,TGTGCCAGCAGCGTAGGAGAGGGCCGCGTGCCCTACACCTTC,CASSVGEGRVPYTF
NA,TRBJ2-7,TRBV5-6,NA,TGTGCCAGCAGCCAGGGTGTGGTGAGGGGGTCCTACGAGCAGTACTTC,CASSQGVVRGSYEQYF
TRBD1,TRBJ2-7,TRBV13,NA,TGTGCCAGCAGCGCCACGACTGACAGGGTGGCCTACGAGCAGTACTTC,CASSATTDRVAYEQYF
NA,TRBJ1-5,TRBV13,NA,TGTGCCAGCAGCTTTGGCAATCAGCCCCAGCATTTT,CASSFGNQPQHF
NA,TRBJ2-1,TRBV20-1,NA,TGCAGTGCTAGAGCGACCCCCGGGCAGTTCTTC,CSARATPGQFF
NA,TRBJ1-5,TRBV18,NA,TGTGCCAGCTCACCCGCAAGGACAGACTCGGGTCAGCCCCAGCATTTT,CASSPARTDSGQPQHF
TRBD2,TRBJ2-1,TRBV9,NA,TGTGCCAGCAGCGTAGCCCCTAGCGGGGGGGGTTACAATGAGCAGTTCTTC,CASSVAPSGGGYNEQFF
TRBD1,TRBJ1-6,TRBV27,NA,TGTGCCAGCAAGAAATCCCGACAGGGTTCCAATTCACCCCTCCACTTT,CASKKSRQGSNSPLHF
NA,TRBJ2-3,TRBV27,NA,TGTGCCAGCAGTTCGCGACAGGTATCAGATACGCAGTATTTT,CASSSRQVSDTQYF
NA,TRBJ2-7,TRBV28,few,TGTGCCACGGGCTCCTACGAGCAGTACTTC,CATGSYEQYF
NA,TRBJ1-2,TRBV5-1,few,TGCGCCAGCCGCCAAGGCGTATATGGCTACACCTTC,CASRQGVYGYTF
NA,TRBJ2-1,TRBV18,NA,TGTGCCAGCTCACCACAGGCAGCCTCCTCCTACAATGAGCAGTTCTTC,CASSPQAASSYNEQFF
NA,TRBJ2-5,TRBV5-4,NA,TGTGCCAGCAGCTTGGTAGGGACGGAAGAGACCCAGTACTTC,CASSLVGTEETQYF
NA,TRBJ1-4,TRBV11-2,NA,TGTGCCAGCAGCTTACCGATCAGGGAAAAACTGTTTTTT,CASSLPIREKLFF
NA,TRBJ1-6,TRBV19,few,TGTGCCAGCGCTAGCTTCGGGAGCTCCTATAATTCACCCCTCCACTTT,CASASFGSSYNSPLHF
NA,TRBJ2-5,TRBV20-1,NA,TGCAGTGCCTCAAAAGAGACCCAGTACTTC,CSASKETQYF
NA,TRBJ2-2,TRBV9,NA,TGTGCCAGCAGCGTAGCTACCATAACCGGGGAGCTGTTTTTT,CASSVATITGELFF
NA,TRBJ2-3,TRBV25-1,NA,TGTGCCAGCAGTGAAATCAGGGGCACAGATACGCAGTATTTT,CASSEIRGTDTQYF
NA,TRBJ1-1,TRBV27,medium-sized,TGTGCCAGCAGTTTATCGTATCAGGGCCGGGCTTTCTTT,CASSLSYQGRAFF
NA,TRBJ2-4,TRBV5-6,NA,TGTGCCAGCAGCTTGCGGGAGATGCTAGCCAAAAACATTCAGTACTTC,CASSLREMLAKNIQYF
NA,TRBJ2-5,TRBV6-1,NA,TGTGCCAGCACCATCCAAGAGACCCAGTACTTC,CASTIQETQYF
NA,TRBJ2-5,TRBV7-9,NA,TGTGCCAGCAGCTTCGAGCAGACCGCCGCACAGCCGGAGACCCAGTACTTC,CASSFEQTAAQPETQYF
NA,TRBJ1-6,TRBV29-1,few,TGCAGCGTTGGGACGGAGGATTCACCCCTCCACTTT,CSVGTEDSPLHF
TRBD2,TRBJ2-2,TRBV28,NA,TGTGCCAGCAGTTTTGAGGGGAGGGGCACCGGGGAGCTGTTTTTT,CASSFEGRGTGELFF
TRBD2,TRBJ2-5,TRBV10-2,NA,TGCGCCAGCAACGACGGCCCGGGGCTAGCGGGAGAGTACTTC,CASNDGPGLAGEYF
TRBD1,TRBJ1-1,TRBV28,NA,TGTGCCAGCAGTTTCTGGGACAGCCAGCCTGAAGCTTTCTTT,CASSFWDSQPEAFF